The 2 T cell receptor beta chains listed next were all sequenced from one sample in a study of T cell responses to AZD1222 COVID-19 vaccine. Clones were sequenced by immunoSEQ multiplex PCR, and TCRdb holds only the in-frame ones, with some missing. The sample lists some 170,000 clones, about 90% occurring once. The material sequenced was peripheral blood, taken 28 days after the second AZD1222 dose. The receptors originated from an adult who received the AZD1222 COVID-19 vaccine.

V is TRBV6-5 and J is TRBJ1-1, with D maybe TRBD1 (6 bases). With 4 bases removed from V and 5 bases from J, the gap between germline ends came to 11 bases. The CDR3 runs to 13 residues. Germline CDR1 is MNHEY and CDR2 is SVGAGI. The CDR3 sequence: CASSSQGQTEAFF. CDR3 bases: TGTGCCAGCAGTTCCCAAGGACAGACTGAAGCTTTCTTT.

Only a few counts were recorded for this clone. V and J are TRBV7-3 and TRBJ1-1, with D possibly TRBD1 on 5 matching bases. V lost 0 bases, J lost 4 bases, and 9 bases lay in between. This CDR3 region has 14 residues. Per the germline V gene, CDR1 is SGHTA and CDR2 is FQGTGA. The CDR3 protein is CASSLTGALTEAFF. The CDR3 bases are TGTGCCAGCAGCTTAACTGGGGCCCTCACTGAAGCTTTCTTT. The full variable domain, rest sourced from reference TRBV7-3 and TRBJ1-1, is GAGVSQTPSNKVTEKGKYVELRCDPISGHTALYWYRQSLGQGPEFLIYFQGTGAADDSGLPNDRFFAVRPEGSVSTLKIQRTERGDSAVYLCASSLTGALTEAFFGQGTRLTVV.